Below, one T cell receptor (beta chain) is given with its context. The data are from a study of T cell changes during pregnancy in multiple sclerosis. Libraries were prepared by immunoSEQ multiplex PCR; TCRdb keeps only in-frame clonotypes and omits some of them. This table has 35,000 to 40,000 clones, about nine tenths appearing once. V was clipped by 6 bases and J by 2 bases; unmatched bases: 2. CDR3 length: 13 amino acids. Germline CDR1 MGHDK, CDR2 SYGVNS. The receptor's source is a female donor in good health, enrolled as a control in a pregnancy study. This chain uses TRBV25-1 with TRBJ2-5; 8 bases agree with TRBD1. The sequencing used CD4+ T cells from peripheral blood mononuclear cells, collected after pregnancy. CDR3 nucleotides: TGTGCCAGCAGCTGGGACAGGCAAGAGACCCAGTACTTC. Translated: CASSWDRQETQYF.